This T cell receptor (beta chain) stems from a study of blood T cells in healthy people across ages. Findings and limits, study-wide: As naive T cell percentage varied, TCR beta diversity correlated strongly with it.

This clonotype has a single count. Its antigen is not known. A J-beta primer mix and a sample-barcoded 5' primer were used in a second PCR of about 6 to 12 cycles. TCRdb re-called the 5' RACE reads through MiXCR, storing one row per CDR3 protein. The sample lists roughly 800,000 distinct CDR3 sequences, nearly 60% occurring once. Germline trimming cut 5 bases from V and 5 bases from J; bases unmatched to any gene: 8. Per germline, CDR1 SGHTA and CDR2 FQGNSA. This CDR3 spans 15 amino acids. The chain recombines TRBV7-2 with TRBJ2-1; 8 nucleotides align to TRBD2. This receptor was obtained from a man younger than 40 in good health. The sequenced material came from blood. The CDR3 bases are TGTGCCAGCAGCCATCACGGGGGGGGTCACAATGAGCAGTTCTTC. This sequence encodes CASSHHGGGHNEQFF. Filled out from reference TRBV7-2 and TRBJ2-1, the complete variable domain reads GAGVSQSPSNKVTEKGKDVELRCDPISGHTALYWYRQSLGQGLEFLIYFQGNSAPDKSGLPSDRFSAERTGGSVSTLTIQRTQQEDSAVYLCASSHHGGGHNEQFFGPGTRLTVL.